This passage covers 23 T cell receptor beta chains from one sample sequenced in a study of beta chain features in type 1 diabetes. Study findings and constraints: The study found moderately but significantly shorter TCRB CDR3s in all four CD4+ subsets of Type 1 diabetes patients.

No antigen has been identified for these receptors. Expressed TCRB transcripts were sequenced after all isolated RNA was converted to cDNA. This table comes from immunoSEQ multiplex PCR, and its TCRdb copy is limited to in-frame clones, with some not included. The table includes about 650,000 clones, roughly 12% detected once. The specimen sequenced was naive CD4+ T cells from blood. These receptors were obtained from a man aged 25-45 years with type 1 diabetes.

This chain joins TRBV6-5 and TRBJ2-3; 7 bases are a match to TRBD1. Germline CDR1 reads MNHEY; CDR2 reads SVGAGI. This CDR3 has 14 residues. Losses at the gene ends were 5 bases for V and 0 bases for J; bases not matched to a gene: 2. CDR3 DNA: TGTGCCAGCAGTGGGACAGCTAGCACAGATACGCAGTATTTT. As protein: CASSGTASTDTQYF.

This clone came up a few times. The J gene is TRBJ2-5, the V gene TRBV7-2; 8 nucleotides agree with TRBD1. CDR1 and CDR2 (germline): SGHTA, FQGNSA. The CDR3 has 16 residues. V lost 1 base and J lost 1; bases outside the gene matches: 5. The CDR3 here is CASSLGGQGAQETQYF. The CDR3 bases are TGTGCCAGCAGCTTAGGGGGGCAGGGGGCCCAAGAGACCCAGTACTTC.

This clone was seen a handful of times. The rearrangement uses TRBV10-3 and TRBJ2-2; unclear D gene. Trimming left V 6 bases short and J 0 bases short, with 11 bases between. Germline CDR1 ENHRY, CDR2 SYGVKD. This CDR3 is 15 amino acids long. Here the CDR3 reads CAIRSVGTNTGELFF. DNA of the CDR3: TGTGCCATCAGGAGCGTGGGAACGAACACCGGGGAGCTGTTTTTT.

The J gene is TRBJ2-7, the V gene TRBV7-2; 7 bases line up with TRBD1. Germline CDR1 reads SGHTA; CDR2 reads FQGNSA. After removal of 7 bases from V and 0 bases from J, the junction contained 9 bases not matched to a gene. CDR3 length: 15 residues. DNA of the CDR3: TGTGCCAGCACCCAGCCGACAGGGAGCTCCTACGAGCAGTACTTC. Protein: CASTQPTGSSYEQYF.

V is TRBV4-3 and J is TRBJ2-3; 9 nucleotides agree with TRBD1. Germline CDR1 LGHNA, CDR2 YSLEER. The CDR3 sequence is 16 residues long. V lost 0 bases to trimming and J lost 5 bases; unmatched junction nucleotides: 6. The CDR3 sequence: CASSQDLATGGDTQYF. In DNA form, the CDR3 reads TGCGCCAGCAGCCAAGATCTAGCGACAGGGGGAGATACGCAGTATTTT.

The V and J genes are TRBV10-3 and TRBJ2-1, with D possibly being TRBD2 (6 bases). Germline V gene data show CDR1 as ENHRY and CDR2 as SYGVKD. The length of the CDR3 is 17 residues. Trimming removed 4 bases at V and 0 bases at J, with 16 bases between. CDR3 DNA sequence: TGTGCCATCAGTGGGGCGGGGCGCCTAAGCTCCTACAATGAGCAGTTCTTC. Translation gives CAISGAGRLSSYNEQFF.

This clone showed up just a few times. The chain uses TRBV10-3 and TRBJ2-2, with a weak D call TRBD2 (7 bases). The CDR3 is made up of 14 amino acids. V lost 9 bases, J lost 3 bases, and 14 bases lay in between. Looked up from germline, CDR1 is ENHRY and CDR2 is SYGVKD. CDR3 region: CAMRGHTDTGELFF. CDR3 bases: TGTGCCATGCGGGGGCACACAGACACCGGGGAGCTGTTTTTT.

This clone showed up just a few times. The chain recombines TRBV5-6 with TRBJ2-1, with 12 bases aligning to TRBD2. V dropped 4 bases and J dropped 0; count of bases not matched to a gene: 8. The CDR3 runs to 18 residues. Germline CDR1 is SGHDT and CDR2 is YYEEEE. The CDR3 loop reads CASSHRTSGVSSYNEQFF. The CDR3 DNA follows: TGTGCCAGCAGCCACAGGACTAGCGGGGTGAGCTCCTACAATGAGCAGTTCTTC.

This clone was counted a few times. The V gene is TRBV28, the J gene TRBJ2-7; maybe TRBD1 (6 bases). V was pared by 6 bases and J by 3 bases, with 15 bases between. CDR1 is MDHEN, CDR2 SYDVKM, per germline. This CDR3 has 14 amino acids. The CDR3 loop is CASRSGDPIYEQYF. The CDR3 nucleotides read TGTGCCAGCAGGTCAGGGGACCCTATCTACGAGCAGTACTTC.

The chain uses TRBV6-6 and TRBJ2-7; maybe TRBD1 (6 bases). V lost 6 bases to trimming and J lost 0 bases, with 12 bases between them. The CDR3 has 14 residues. Germline CDR1 reads MNHNY; CDR2 reads SVGAGI (reference sequence). This CDR3 reads CASRTGGSSYEQYF. The CDR3 DNA is TGTGCCAGCAGGACAGGAGGCAGCTCCTACGAGCAGTACTTC.

Here the CDR3 DNA reads TGTGCCAGCAGCTCCTGGACCCCGGGAAACACCATATATTTT. Protein sequence: CASSSWTPGNTIYF. The chain couples TRBV7-2 to TRBJ1-3; D remains ambiguous. V gave up 4 bases and J gave up 4 bases, with 11 bases separating them. Germline CDR1 is SGHTA and CDR2 is FQGNSA. The CDR3 is 14 amino acids.

This clone was found a few times. This rearrangement joins TRBV7-2 to TRBJ1-4, with D uncertain. In germline, CDR1 is SGHTA, CDR2 FQGNSA. This CDR3 has 13 amino acids. Trimming shortened V by 1 base and J by 6 bases, and 6 bases separated the two germline ends. CDR3 nucleotide sequence: TGTGCCAGCAGCTTAGGGGTACATGAAAAACTGTTTTTT. The encoded protein is CASSLGVHEKLFF.

The chain uses TRBV19 and TRBJ1-5; 12 bases are shared with TRBD1. The CDR3 has 16 residues. Germline loops: CDR1 LNHDA, CDR2 SQIVND (reference sequence). Trimming removed 7 bases from V and 1 base from J; junction bases left unmatched: 5. The CDR3 loop is CASTGTGGGSNQPQHF. CDR3 in DNA: TGTGCCAGTACCGGGACAGGGGGCGGGAGCAATCAGCCCCAGCATTTT.

This clone was seen more than once but under ten times. The sample carries other DNA sequences with the same CDR3. This rearrangement joins TRBV4-3 to TRBJ1-6, with D hard to call. Germline V gene sequence: CDR1 LGHNA, CDR2 YSLEER. The V and J ends lost 0 bases and 7 bases respectively, with 4 bases between them. CDR3 length: 13 amino acids. The CDR3 loop is CASSQEYNSPLHF. The CDR3 DNA reads TGCGCCAGCAGCCAAGAGTACAATTCACCCCTCCACTTT.

This clone was seen more than once but under ten times. This sequence joins TRBV19 and TRBJ1-4; 9 nucleotides line up with TRBD1. Germline CDR1 LNHDA, CDR2 SQIVND (reference sequence). The ends lost 6 bases at V and 7 bases at J; junction bases unmatched: 6. This CDR3 comprises 14 residues. As DNA, the CDR3 is TGTGCCAGTAGCTGGGACAGGGAGTCTGAAAAACTGTTTTTT. This translates into CASSWDRESEKLFF.

This clone was observed a handful of times. The chain carries TRBV4-1 and TRBJ2-3, with D unclear. From germline, CDR1 is MGHRA and CDR2 YSYEKL. The V gene lost 1 base and the J gene lost 1 base, with 12 bases spanning the gap. CDR3 length equals 16 residues. The DNA for the CDR3 is TGCGCCAGCAGCCAAGGCTCATATCTAGGCACAGATACGCAGTATTTT. Translation: CASSQGSYLGTDTQYF.

Of note for this clone: Other nucleotide sequences in the sample specify the same CDR3. This chain joins TRBV5-4 and TRBJ2-1; D not certain. V was shortened by 4 bases and J by 0 bases, with 11 bases between the two germline ends. The CDR3 covers 15 residues. The germline CDR1 and CDR2 sequences are SGHNT and YYREEE (reference sequence). In nucleotides, the CDR3 is TGTGCCAGCAGCCTCGACTCCAGCTCCTACAATGAGCAGTTCTTC. Protein sequence: CASSLDSSSYNEQFF.

V is TRBV7-2 and J is TRBJ1-5; D not certain. The germline V gene has CDR1 SGHTA and CDR2 FQGNSA. This CDR3 region has 15 residues. Trimming left V 2 bases short and J 2 bases short, with 10 bases between. CDR3 region: CASSLISGGNQPQHF. The CDR3 DNA follows: TGTGCCAGCAGCTTAATATCGGGAGGCAATCAGCCCCAGCATTTT.

This clone showed up just a few times. The chain couples TRBV7-9 to TRBJ1-5; D uncertain. V was pared by 0 bases and J by 6 bases, with 12 bases between. CDR3 length: 15 residues. Germline V gene data show CDR1 as SEHNR and CDR2 as FQNEAQ (reference sequence). The CDR3 DNA follows: TGTGCCAGCAGCTTAGCGGCGGGATTCGGTCAGCCCCAGCATTTT. Amino acid sequence: CASSLAAGFGQPQHF.

This clone was observed a handful of times. CDR3 nucleotide sequence: TGTGCCAGCAGCGCCCCCGAGTATGCGGGGAAGCCCTACGAGCAGTACTTC. Translation gives CASSAPEYAGKPYEQYF. The V and J genes are TRBV7-2 and TRBJ2-7; D might be TRBD2 (6 bases). The CDR3 extends over 17 amino acids. The V end lost 5 bases, the J end lost 2 bases, and 22 bases lay between the germline ends. Per the germline V gene, CDR1 is SGHTA and CDR2 is FQGNSA.

V gene TRBV25-1 combines with J gene TRBJ2-1, with D maybe TRBD2 (5 bases). The CDR3 is made up of 13 amino acids. Germline CDR1 reads MGHDK; CDR2 reads SYGVNS. V lost 3 bases, J lost 3 bases, and 6 bases lay in between. CDR3: CASSDGIYNEQFF. CDR3 in DNA: TGTGCCAGCAGTGACGGGATCTACAATGAGCAGTTCTTC.

V usage is TRBV5-4 and J usage is TRBJ2-5; D is unresolved. Germline V gene sequence: CDR1 SGHNT, CDR2 YYREEE (reference sequence). This CDR3 is 16 amino acids long. V dropped 0 bases and J dropped 5 bases, with 17 bases sitting between them. CDR3 amino acids: CASSLGLVQAGETQYF. The DNA of the CDR3 is TGTGCCAGCAGCTTGGGATTGGTTCAGGCCGGGGAGACCCAGTACTTC.

This chain joins TRBV5-1 and TRBJ1-1; no firm D call. Trimming cost V 0 bases and J 1 base, with 10 bases left between them. This CDR3 has 15 amino acids. Germline-derived CDR1 and CDR2 are SGHRS and YFSETQ. CDR3: CASSLVAGRNTEAFF. DNA of the CDR3: TGCGCCAGCAGCTTGGTGGCGGGCAGGAACACTGAAGCTTTCTTT.